This T cell receptor beta chain was identified in a study of blood T cells in healthy people across ages. Comments on this clonotype: Its antigen is undetermined.

The germline CDR1 and CDR2 sequences are LGHNA and YSLEER. There are 17 residues in the CDR3. Trimming pared 0 bases from V and 7 bases from J, leaving 22 bases between. For the second PCR, which ran for about 6 to 11 cycles, a sample-barcoded 5' primer and a J-beta primer mix were used. Using its own MiXCR run on the 5' RACE reads, TCRdb lists one record per CDR3 protein. The data contain under 1,000,000 distinct CDR3 sequences, roughly 40% of them singletons. Study-wide results and limits: Those diversity estimates obtained from one million T cells were thought to be underestimates. With naive T cell percentage, TCR beta diversity showed a strong correlation.

The sequenced sample was blood. The gene calls are TRBV4-3 and TRBJ2-7, with D unclear. The TCR comes from a man aged 18-30 years in good health. In nucleotides, the CDR3 is TGCGCCAGCAGCCAAGACATCTTATCGGGTCTAGGTAATGAGCAGTACTTC. It is translated as CASSQDILSGLGNEQYF.